This T cell receptor beta chain was found in a study of blood T cell repertoires in COVID-19. Study context: There were acute and convalescent COVID-19 samples, and they came from the United States, Italy and Spain.

Clones were read by immunoSEQ multiplex PCR, and TCRdb kept only the in-frame ones, dropping some. The data contain approximately 320,000 clones, roughly 90% of them singletons. The TCR comes from a man aged 60-69 years who had recovered from COVID-19. The specimen was PBMCs or T cells enriched from blood (not recorded which).

The CDR3 sequence is CASSGPTDTQYF. In nucleotides, the CDR3 is TGTGCCAGCAGCGGGCCCACAGATACGCAGTATTTT. V is TRBV9 and J is TRBJ2-3; D call uncertain. CDR1 and CDR2 from the germline V gene are SGDLS and YYNGEE. CDR3 length: 12 amino acids. V dropped 3 bases and J dropped 2 bases, with 4 bases sitting between them.